Listed here are 16 T cell receptor beta chains from one sample, sequenced in a study of patients and donors after allogeneic stem cell transplantation. Each CDR3 protein gets one entry after TCRdb re-called the RT-PCR reads with MiXCR. In the table there are hundreds of thousands of distinct CDR3 sequences, 13% to 15% of which are singletons. Sequences were obtained from blood, either unsorted or a sorted T cell fraction (not recorded which). The receptors originated from a human donor who was either an allogeneic HSCT recipient or a stem cell or donor lymphocyte infusion donor (not recorded which). It is not recorded whose cells these are; they may come from a transplant donor.

This clonotype was seen ten or more times. The V call is TRBV18, the J call TRBJ2-2; D gene unclear. The V end was cut by 3 bases, the J end by 10 bases, with 15 bases between. The germline V gene has CDR1 KGHSH and CDR2 LQKENI. This CDR3 comprises 14 residues. The CDR3 coding sequence is TGTGCCAGCTCACCTGTATCCCCCCCTACGGAGCTGTTTTTT. Translation gives CASSPVSPPTELFF.

A note on this clonotype: With a much larger clone just one base away, this may be a read error. The chain joins TRBV11-2 to TRBJ1-1; no firm D call. The CDR3 totals 15 residues. Trimming stripped 0 bases from V and 0 bases from J, with 8 bases between. Germline V lookup: CDR1 SGHAT, CDR2 FQNNGV. CDR3 nucleotides: TGTGCCAGCAGCTTAGATCCGGGAATGAACACTGAAGCTTTCTTT. Its translation is CASSLDPGMNTEAFF.

This clonotype was observed many times. The chain carries TRBV4-1 and TRBJ2-3; D is ambiguous. The CDR3 length is 13 residues. The germline CDR1 and CDR2 sequences are MGHRA and YSYEKL. The V and J ends lost 3 bases and 8 bases respectively, with 12 bases between them. The CDR3 DNA reads TGCGCCAGCAGCCAGCTGGACCCCCCTACGCAGTATTTT. Amino acids: CASSQLDPPTQYF.

Ten or more counts support this clonotype. The V and J genes are TRBV20-1 and TRBJ2-7, with a possible D match to TRBD2 (5 bases). This CDR3 region has 15 residues. V was trimmed by 6 bases and J by 2 bases, leaving 20 bases between them. Germline V gives CDR1 DFQATT, CDR2 SNEGSKA (reference sequence). The CDR3 bases are TGCAGTGCCCTGAGACCTTGGACTTCCCCCTACGAGCAGTACTTC. Protein product: CSALRPWTSPYEQYF.

This clonotype has a count of ten or more. This sequence joins TRBV20-1 and TRBJ2-3, with D possibly matching TRBD2 (6 bases). The CDR3 has 13 amino acids. CDR1 and CDR2 (germline): DFQATT, SNEGSKA (reference sequence). V was pared by 6 bases and J by 2 bases, with 12 bases between. CDR3 sequence: CSAPGRFTDTQYF. CDR3 nucleotide sequence: TGCAGTGCCCCGGGGAGGTTCACAGATACGCAGTATTTT.

The genes are TRBV4-2 and TRBJ2-7; D unresolved. Trimming left V 0 bases short and J 0 bases short, with 6 bases between. CDR3 size: 14 residues. The germline V gene has CDR1 LGHNA and CDR2 YNFKEQ. The CDR3 loop reads CASSQERNSYEQYF. The CDR3 DNA sequence: TGTGCCAGCAGCCAAGAGCGGAACTCCTACGAGCAGTACTTC.

This clonotype turned up a few times. The rearrangement joins TRBV19 to TRBJ1-5, with D uncertain. This CDR3 region has 14 residues. V lost 3 bases to trimming and J lost 0 bases, with 6 bases between them. CDR1 and CDR2 from the germline V gene are LNHDA and SQIVND (reference sequence). The CDR3 DNA sequence: TGTGCCAGTAGTATTGAGGGTAGCAATCAGCCCCAGCATTTT. Protein: CASSIEGSNQPQHF.

This clonotype was seen more than once but under ten times. The CDR3 sequence: CSAGTNTGELFF. The CDR3 coding sequence is TGCAGTGCTGGGACGAACACCGGGGAGCTGTTTTTT. V is TRBV20-1 and J is TRBJ2-2; D is unclear. Germline V gene data show CDR1 as DFQATT and CDR2 as SNEGSKA (reference sequence). V lost 5 bases and J 0 bases, leaving 4 bases between the germline ends. This CDR3 is 12 amino acids long.

The genes are TRBV4-1 and TRBJ1-2; 7 bases map to TRBD1. Per germline, CDR1 MGHRA and CDR2 YSYEKL. The CDR3 covers 17 residues. V shed 0 bases, J shed 5 bases, and the junction held 12 bases outside the gene matches. CDR3 sequence (DNA): TGCGCCAGCAGCCAAGATCGCTGGGACAGCCGTTCTTATGGCTACACCTTC. Translating it yields CASSQDRWDSRSYGYTF.

The chain recombines TRBV24-1 with TRBJ1-5; 7 nucleotides align to TRBD1. The CDR3 sequence is 18 residues long. Germline V gene data show CDR1 as KGHDR and CDR2 as SFDVKD. The ends lost 1 base at V and 10 bases at J; junction bases unmatched: 18. CDR3 amino acids: CATSDFSSNWDIGGPQHF. CDR3 bases: TGTGCCACCAGTGATTTCTCATCTAACTGGGACATAGGGGGCCCCCAGCATTTT.

CDR3 in amino acids: CSAIPDTGELFF. Here the CDR3 DNA reads TGCAGTGCTATCCCCGACACCGGGGAGCTGTTTTTT. The chain joins TRBV20-1 to TRBJ2-2; unclear D gene. The CDR3 spans 12 residues. The germline V gene encodes CDR1 DFQATT and CDR2 SNEGSKA (reference sequence). The V end was cut by 4 bases, the J end by 3 bases, with 6 bases between.

This chain joins TRBV6-2 or TRBV6-3 and TRBJ2-5; D remains unclear. The CDR3 sequence is 14 residues long. Trimming removed 4 bases from V and 5 bases from J, with 14 bases in between. CDR1 is MNHEY, CDR2 SVGEGT, per germline. In DNA, the CDR3 is TGTGCCAGCAGTTCTTGGGGTACGGTCGAGACCCAGTACTTC. It yields the protein CASSSWGTVETQYF.

This clonotype occurred a few times. The chain recombines TRBV7-2 with TRBJ2-7; 8 bases are a match to TRBD1. V shed 5 bases and J 0 bases; nucleotides not matched to a gene: 3. The CDR3 is 14 amino acids. Germline values: CDR1 SGHTA, CDR2 FQGNSA. CDR3 in amino acids: CASSRDRGSYEQYF. CDR3 DNA sequence: TGTGCCAGCAGCCGCGACAGGGGCTCCTACGAGCAGTACTTC.

In this sample, this clonotype turned up many times. V and J are TRBV9 and TRBJ2-2, with TRBD1 identical over 7 bases. V dropped 4 bases and J dropped 6; count of bases not matched to a gene: 15. The V gene's germline CDR1 is SGDLS and CDR2 YYNGEE. The CDR3 spans 17 residues. CDR3 sequence: CASSRNDRVSSAGELFF. The CDR3 DNA reads TGTGCCAGCAGCCGGAACGACAGGGTATCTTCCGCCGGGGAGCTGTTTTTT.

Many counts were recorded for this clonotype. V and J are TRBV29-1 and TRBJ2-5; 10 bases line up with TRBD1. Germline V gene data show CDR1 as SQVTM and CDR2 as ANQGSEA. The CDR3 loop spans 14 amino acids. V shed 7 bases, J shed 5 bases, and the junction held 10 bases outside the gene matches. For the CDR3, the DNA is TGCAGCGCCTCGACAGGGGGCGCGGGGGAGACCCAGTACTTC. Translating it yields CSASTGGAGETQYF.

The rearrangement joins TRBV20-1 to TRBJ2-1; weak D call: TRBD2 (5 bases). This CDR3 comprises 18 residues. Trimming cost V 2 bases and J 1 base, with 21 bases left between them. The germline gives CDR1 DFQATT, CDR2 SNEGSKA (reference sequence). This chain's CDR3 is CSARSTGGSFRSYNEQFF. The CDR3 DNA sequence: TGCAGTGCTAGATCGACGGGTGGGAGCTTCAGGTCCTACAATGAGCAGTTCTTC.